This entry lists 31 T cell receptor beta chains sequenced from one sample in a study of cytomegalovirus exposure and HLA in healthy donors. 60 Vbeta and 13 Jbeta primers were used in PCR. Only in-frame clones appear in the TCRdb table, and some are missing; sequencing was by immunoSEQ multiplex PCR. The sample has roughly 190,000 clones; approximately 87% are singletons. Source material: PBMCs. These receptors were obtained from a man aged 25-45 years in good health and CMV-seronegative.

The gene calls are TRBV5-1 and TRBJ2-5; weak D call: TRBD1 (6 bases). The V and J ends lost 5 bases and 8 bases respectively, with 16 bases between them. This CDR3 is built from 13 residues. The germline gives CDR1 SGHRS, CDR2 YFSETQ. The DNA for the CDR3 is TGCGCCAGCAGTCCTGGACAGAGAGCTACCCAGTACTTC. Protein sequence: CASSPGQRATQYF.

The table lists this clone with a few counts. The CDR3 here is CASSVSGSSYNEQFF. CDR3 nucleotides: TGTGCCAGCAGCGTCAGCGGGAGCTCCTACAATGAGCAGTTCTTC. The chain recombines TRBV9 with TRBJ2-1; 8 positions agree with TRBD2. Germline V gene lookup returns CDR1 SGDLS and CDR2 YYNGEE. Trimming at V came to 2 bases and at J to 0 bases, leaving 1 base not matched to a gene. This CDR3 has 15 amino acids.

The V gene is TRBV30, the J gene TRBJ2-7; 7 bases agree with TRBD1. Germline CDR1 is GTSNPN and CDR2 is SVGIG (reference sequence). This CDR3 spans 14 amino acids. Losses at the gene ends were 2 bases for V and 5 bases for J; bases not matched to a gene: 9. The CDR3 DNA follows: TGTGCCTGGAGTCCGACAGGGCTGAGCGACGAGCAGTACTTC. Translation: CAWSPTGLSDEQYF.

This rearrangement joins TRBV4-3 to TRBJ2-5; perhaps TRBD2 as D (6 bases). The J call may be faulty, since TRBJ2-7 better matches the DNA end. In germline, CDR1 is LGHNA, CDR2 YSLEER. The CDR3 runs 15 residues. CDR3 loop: CASSPTGVHSYEQYF. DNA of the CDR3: TGCGCCAGCAGCCCGACGGGGGTGCACTCCTACGAGCAGTACTTC.

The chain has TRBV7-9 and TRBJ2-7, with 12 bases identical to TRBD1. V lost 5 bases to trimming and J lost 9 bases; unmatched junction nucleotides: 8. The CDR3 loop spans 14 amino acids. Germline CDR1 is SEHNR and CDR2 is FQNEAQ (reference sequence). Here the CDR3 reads CASSPGTGGSLQYF. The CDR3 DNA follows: TGTGCCAGCAGCCCTGGGACAGGGGGCAGTTTGCAGTACTTC. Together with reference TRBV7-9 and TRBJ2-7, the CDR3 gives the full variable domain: DTGVSQNPRHKITKRGQNVTFRCDPISEHNRLYWYRQTLGQGPEFLTYFQNEAQLEKSRLLSDRFSAERPKGSFSTLEIQRTEQGDSAMYLCASSPGTGGSLQYFGPGTRLTVT.

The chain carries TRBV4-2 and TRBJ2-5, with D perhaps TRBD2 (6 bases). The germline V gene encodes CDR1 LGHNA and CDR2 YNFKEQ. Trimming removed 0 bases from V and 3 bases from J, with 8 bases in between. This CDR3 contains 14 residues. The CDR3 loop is CASSQDPGEETQYF. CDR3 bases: TGTGCCAGCAGCCAAGATCCGGGGGAAGAGACCCAGTACTTC.

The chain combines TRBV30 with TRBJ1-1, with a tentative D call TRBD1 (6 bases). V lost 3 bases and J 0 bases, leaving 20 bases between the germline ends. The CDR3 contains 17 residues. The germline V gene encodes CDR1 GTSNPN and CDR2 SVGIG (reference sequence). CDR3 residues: CAWRKPLDSNMNTEAFF. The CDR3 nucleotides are TGTGCCTGGAGGAAACCCCTGGACAGCAACATGAACACTGAAGCTTTCTTT.

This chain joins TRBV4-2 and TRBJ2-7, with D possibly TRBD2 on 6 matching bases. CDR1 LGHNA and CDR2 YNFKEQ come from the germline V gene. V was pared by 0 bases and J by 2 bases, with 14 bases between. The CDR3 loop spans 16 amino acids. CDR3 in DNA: TGTGCCAGCAGCCAAGATGACGCTAGCGCAACCTACGAGCAGTACTTC. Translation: CASSQDDASATYEQYF.

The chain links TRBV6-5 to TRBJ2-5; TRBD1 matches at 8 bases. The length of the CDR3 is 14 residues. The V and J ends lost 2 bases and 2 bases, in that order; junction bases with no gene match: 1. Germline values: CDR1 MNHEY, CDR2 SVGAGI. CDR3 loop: CASSYGQGQETQYF. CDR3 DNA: TGTGCCAGCAGTTACGGACAGGGTCAAGAGACCCAGTACTTC.

The CDR3 region is CAWSADRVVDNEQFF. In DNA form, the CDR3 reads TGTGCCTGGAGTGCGGACAGGGTGGTCGACAATGAGCAGTTCTTC. The chain combines TRBV30 with TRBJ2-1; 8 bases match TRBD1. Trimming cost V 1 base and J 5 bases; bases outside gene matches: 7. The CDR3 runs 15 residues. Germline CDR1 and CDR2: GTSNPN and SVGIG (reference sequence).

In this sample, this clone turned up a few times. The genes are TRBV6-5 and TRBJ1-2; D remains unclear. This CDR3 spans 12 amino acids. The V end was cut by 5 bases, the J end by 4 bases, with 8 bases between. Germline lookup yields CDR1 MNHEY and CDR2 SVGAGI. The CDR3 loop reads CASSRAGYGYTF. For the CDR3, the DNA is TGTGCCAGCAGTCGGGCGGGCTATGGCTACACCTTC.

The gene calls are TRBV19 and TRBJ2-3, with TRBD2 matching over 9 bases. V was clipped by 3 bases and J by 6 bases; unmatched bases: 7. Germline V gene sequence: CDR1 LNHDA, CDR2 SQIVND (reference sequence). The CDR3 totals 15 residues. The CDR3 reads CASSISGSGPDTQYF. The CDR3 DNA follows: TGTGCCAGTAGTATTAGCGGGAGTGGCCCGGATACGCAGTATTTT.

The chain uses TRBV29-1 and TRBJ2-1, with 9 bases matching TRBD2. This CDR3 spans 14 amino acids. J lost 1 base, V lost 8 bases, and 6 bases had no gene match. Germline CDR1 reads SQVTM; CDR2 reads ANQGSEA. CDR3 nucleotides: TGCAGCCCTCGACTAGCGGCTTCCTACAATGAGCAGTTCTTC. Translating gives CSPRLAASYNEQFF.

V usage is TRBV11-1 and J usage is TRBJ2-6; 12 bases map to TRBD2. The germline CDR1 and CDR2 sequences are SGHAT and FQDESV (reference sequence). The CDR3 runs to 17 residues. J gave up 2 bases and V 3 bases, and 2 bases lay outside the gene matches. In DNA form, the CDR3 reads TGTGCCAGCAGCTTGGGACTAGCGGGCCCTGGGGCCAACGTCCTGACTTTC. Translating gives CASSLGLAGPGANVLTF.

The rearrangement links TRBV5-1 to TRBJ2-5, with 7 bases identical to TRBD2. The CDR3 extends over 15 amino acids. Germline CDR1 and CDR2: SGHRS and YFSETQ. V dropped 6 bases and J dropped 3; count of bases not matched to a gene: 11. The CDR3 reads CASNERGTREETQYF. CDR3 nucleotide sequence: TGCGCCAGCAACGAGCGGGGTACTAGAGAAGAGACCCAGTACTTC.

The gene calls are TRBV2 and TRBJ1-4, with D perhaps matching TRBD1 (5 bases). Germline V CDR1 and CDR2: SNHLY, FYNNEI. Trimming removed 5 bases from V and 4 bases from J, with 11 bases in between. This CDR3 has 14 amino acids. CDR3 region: CASSSTDSNEKLFF. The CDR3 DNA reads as TGTGCCAGCAGTTCAACTGACAGTAATGAAAAACTGTTTTTT.

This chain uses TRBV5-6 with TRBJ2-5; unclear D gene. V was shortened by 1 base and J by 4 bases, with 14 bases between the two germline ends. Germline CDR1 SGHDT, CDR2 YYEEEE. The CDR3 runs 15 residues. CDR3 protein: CASSLQRRYLETQYF. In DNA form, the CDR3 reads TGTGCCAGCAGCTTGCAACGCAGGTACTTAGAGACCCAGTACTTC.

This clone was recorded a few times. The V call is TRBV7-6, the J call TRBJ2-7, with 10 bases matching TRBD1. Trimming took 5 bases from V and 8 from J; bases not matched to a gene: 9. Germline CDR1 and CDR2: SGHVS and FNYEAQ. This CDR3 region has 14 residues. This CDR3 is CASSPQLDRGKQYF. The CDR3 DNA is TGTGCCAGCAGCCCCCAGCTGGACAGGGGGAAGCAGTACTTC.

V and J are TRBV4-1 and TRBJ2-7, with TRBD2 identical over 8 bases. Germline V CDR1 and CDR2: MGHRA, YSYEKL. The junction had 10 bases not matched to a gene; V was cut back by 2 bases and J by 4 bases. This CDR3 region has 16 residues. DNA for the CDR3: TGCGCCAGCAGCCAAAAAGGGGTGCTAGCGGGTTACGAGCAGTACTTC. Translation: CASSQKGVLAGYEQYF.

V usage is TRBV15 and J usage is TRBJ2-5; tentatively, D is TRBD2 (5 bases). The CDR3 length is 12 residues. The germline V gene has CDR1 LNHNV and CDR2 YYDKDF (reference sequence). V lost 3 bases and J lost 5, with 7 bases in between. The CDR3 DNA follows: TGTGCCACCAGCAGCCGAGGGGAGACCCAGTACTTC. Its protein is CATSSRGETQYF.

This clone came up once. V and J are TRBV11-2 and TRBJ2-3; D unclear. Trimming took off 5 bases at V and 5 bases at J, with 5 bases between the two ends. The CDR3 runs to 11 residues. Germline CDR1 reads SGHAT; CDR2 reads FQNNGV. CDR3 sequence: CASSLRDTQYF. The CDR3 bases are TGTGCCAGCAGCCTTAGAGATACGCAGTATTTT.

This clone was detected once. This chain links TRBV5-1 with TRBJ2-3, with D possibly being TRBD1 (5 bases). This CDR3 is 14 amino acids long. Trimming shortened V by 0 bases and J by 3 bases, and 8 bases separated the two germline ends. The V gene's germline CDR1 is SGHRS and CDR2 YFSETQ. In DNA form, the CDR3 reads TGCGCCAGCAGCTTGGGACAGAGGACAGATACGCAGTATTTT. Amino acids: CASSLGQRTDTQYF.

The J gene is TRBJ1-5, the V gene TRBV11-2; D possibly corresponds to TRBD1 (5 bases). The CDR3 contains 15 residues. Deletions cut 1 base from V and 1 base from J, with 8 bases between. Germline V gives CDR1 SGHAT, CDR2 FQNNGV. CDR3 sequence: CASSLGQSSNQPQHF. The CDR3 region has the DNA TGTGCCAGCAGCTTAGGACAGTCAAGCAATCAGCCCCAGCATTTT. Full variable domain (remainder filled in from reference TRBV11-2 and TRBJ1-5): EAGVAQSPRYKIIEKRQSVAFWCNPISGHATLYWYQQILGQGPKLLIQFQNNGVVDDSQLPKDRFSAERLKGVDSTLKIQPAKLEDSAVYLCASSLGQSSNQPQHFGDGTRLSIL.

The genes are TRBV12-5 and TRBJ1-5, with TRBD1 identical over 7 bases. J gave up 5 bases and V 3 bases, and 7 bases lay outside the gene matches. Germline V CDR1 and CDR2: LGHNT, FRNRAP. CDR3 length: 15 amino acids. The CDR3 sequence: CASGFGQEHHQPQHF. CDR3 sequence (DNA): TGTGCTAGTGGTTTTGGACAGGAGCACCATCAGCCCCAGCATTTT.

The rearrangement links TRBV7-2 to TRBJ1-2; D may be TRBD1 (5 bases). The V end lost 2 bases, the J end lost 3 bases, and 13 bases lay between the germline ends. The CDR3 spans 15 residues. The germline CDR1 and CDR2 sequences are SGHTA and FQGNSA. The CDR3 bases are TGTGCCAGCAGCTTAAGTTCCCAGACAGACTATGGCTACACCTTC. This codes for CASSLSSQTDYGYTF. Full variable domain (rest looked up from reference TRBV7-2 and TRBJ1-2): GAGVSQSPSNKVTEKGKDVELRCDPISGHTALYWYRQSLGQGLEFLIYFQGNSAPDKSGLPSDRFSAERTGGSVSTLTIQRTQQEDSAVYLCASSLSSQTDYGYTFGSGTRLTVV.

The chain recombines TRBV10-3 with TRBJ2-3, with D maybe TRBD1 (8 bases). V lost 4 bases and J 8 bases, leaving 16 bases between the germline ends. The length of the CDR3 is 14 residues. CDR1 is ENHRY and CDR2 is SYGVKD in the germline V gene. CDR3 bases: TGTGCCATCAGTGGTACAGGGGGGGAGGGTACGCAGTATTTT. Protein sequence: CAISGTGGEGTQYF.

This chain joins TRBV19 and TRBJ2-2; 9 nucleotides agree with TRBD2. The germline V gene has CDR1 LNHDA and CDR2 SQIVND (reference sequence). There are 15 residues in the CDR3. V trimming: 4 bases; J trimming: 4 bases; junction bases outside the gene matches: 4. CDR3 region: CASSTMTSGTGELFF. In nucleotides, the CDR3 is TGTGCCAGTAGTACGATGACTAGCGGCACCGGGGAGCTGTTTTTT.

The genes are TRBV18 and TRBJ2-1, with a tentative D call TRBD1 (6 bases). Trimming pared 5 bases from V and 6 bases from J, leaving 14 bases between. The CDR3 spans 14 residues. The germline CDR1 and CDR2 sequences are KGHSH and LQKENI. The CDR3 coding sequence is TGTGCCAGCTCAGCCTCCACAGGGAGCAATGAGCAGTTCTTC. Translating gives CASSASTGSNEQFF.

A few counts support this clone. The CDR3 DNA is TGTGCCAGCAGCTTAGGAGGGGGCGGGAATCAGCCCCAGCATTTT. It translates to CASSLGGGGNQPQHF. The rearrangement joins TRBV7-9 to TRBJ1-5; TRBD1 matches at 7 bases. After removal of 1 base from V and 4 bases from J, the junction contained 4 bases not matched to a gene. The CDR3 length is 15 residues. Germline CDR1 is SEHNR and CDR2 is FQNEAQ (reference sequence).

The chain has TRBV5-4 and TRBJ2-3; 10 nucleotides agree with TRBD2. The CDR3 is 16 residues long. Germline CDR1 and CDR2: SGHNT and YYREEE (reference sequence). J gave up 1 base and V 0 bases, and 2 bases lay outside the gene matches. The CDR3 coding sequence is TGTGCCAGCAGCTTGGAGCTAGCGGGAGGCACAGATACGCAGTATTTT. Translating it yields CASSLELAGGTDTQYF. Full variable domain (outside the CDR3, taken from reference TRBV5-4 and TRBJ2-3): ETGVTQSPTHLIKTRGQQVTLRCSSQSGHNTVSWYQQALGQGPQFIFQYYREEENGRGNFPPRFSGLQFPNYSSELNVNALELDDSALYLCASSLELAGGTDTQYFGPGTRLTVL.

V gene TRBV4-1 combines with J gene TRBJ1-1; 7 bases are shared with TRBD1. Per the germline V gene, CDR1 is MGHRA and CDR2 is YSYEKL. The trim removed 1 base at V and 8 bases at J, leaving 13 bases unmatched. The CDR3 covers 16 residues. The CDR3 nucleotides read TGCGCCAGCAGCCAAGTATTTGGACGCAGGGGGTCGGAAGCTTTCTTT. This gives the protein CASSQVFGRRGSEAFF.